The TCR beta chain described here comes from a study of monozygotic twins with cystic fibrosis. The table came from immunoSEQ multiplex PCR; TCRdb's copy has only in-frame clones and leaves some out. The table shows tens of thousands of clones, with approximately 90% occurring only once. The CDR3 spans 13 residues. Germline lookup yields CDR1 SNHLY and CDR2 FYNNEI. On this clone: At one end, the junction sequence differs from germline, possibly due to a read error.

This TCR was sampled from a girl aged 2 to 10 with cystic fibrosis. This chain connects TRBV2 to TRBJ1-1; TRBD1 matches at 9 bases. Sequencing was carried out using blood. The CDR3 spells CASSGDRAREGDF. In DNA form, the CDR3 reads TGTGCCAGCAGTGGGGACAGGGCAAGGGAAGGGGATTTT.